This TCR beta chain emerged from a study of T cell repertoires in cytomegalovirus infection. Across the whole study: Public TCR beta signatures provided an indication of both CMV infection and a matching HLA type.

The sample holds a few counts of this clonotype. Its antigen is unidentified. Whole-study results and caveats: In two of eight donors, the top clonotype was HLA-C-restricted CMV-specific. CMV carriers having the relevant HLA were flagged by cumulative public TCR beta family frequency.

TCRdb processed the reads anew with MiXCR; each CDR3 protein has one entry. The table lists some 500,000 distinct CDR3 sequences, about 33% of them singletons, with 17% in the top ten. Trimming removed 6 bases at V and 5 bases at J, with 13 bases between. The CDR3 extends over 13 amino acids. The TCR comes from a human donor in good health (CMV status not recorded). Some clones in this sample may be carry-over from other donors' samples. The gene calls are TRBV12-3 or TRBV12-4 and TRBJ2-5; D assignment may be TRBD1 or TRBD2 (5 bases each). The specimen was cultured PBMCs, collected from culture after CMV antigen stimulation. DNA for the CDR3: TGTGCCAGCAGCCCCGGGGCTGGGGAGACCCAGTACTTC. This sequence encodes CASSPGAGETQYF.